This T cell receptor beta chain was identified during a study of PD-1 blockade in mismatch repair-deficient tumors. Study information: Enrolled about 2013-2016, patients had progressing, pretreated mismatch repair-deficient cancers of about a dozen types. General study points: Tumor-resident clones, often undetectable pretreatment in blood, expanded then contracted after pembrolizumab.

The data were produced by immunoSEQ multiplex PCR, yet TCRdb's version contains in-frame clones alone and is incomplete. The table lists around 100,000 clones, approximately 80% of them singletons. The table lists this clone with a few counts. What it binds is unknown. All patients were mismatch repair deficient, assessed by either PCR or immunohistochemistry. The TCR-sequenced patients were three responders to pembrolizumab. CDR1 SGHDN and CDR2 FVKESK come from the germline V gene. The CDR3 loop spans 16 amino acids. V dropped 0 bases and J dropped 1; count of bases not matched to a gene: 6. The source of this sequence is an adult with mismatch repair-deficient cancer. The V and J genes are TRBV14 and TRBJ2-7, with TRBD2 identical over 7 bases. The sequencing here drew on peripheral blood, taken 30 to 36 weeks after starting pembrolizumab. CDR3 sequence reads: CASSQDREARSYEQYF. The CDR3 DNA is TGTGCCAGCAGCCAAGATCGGGAGGCCAGATCCTACGAGCAGTACTTC.